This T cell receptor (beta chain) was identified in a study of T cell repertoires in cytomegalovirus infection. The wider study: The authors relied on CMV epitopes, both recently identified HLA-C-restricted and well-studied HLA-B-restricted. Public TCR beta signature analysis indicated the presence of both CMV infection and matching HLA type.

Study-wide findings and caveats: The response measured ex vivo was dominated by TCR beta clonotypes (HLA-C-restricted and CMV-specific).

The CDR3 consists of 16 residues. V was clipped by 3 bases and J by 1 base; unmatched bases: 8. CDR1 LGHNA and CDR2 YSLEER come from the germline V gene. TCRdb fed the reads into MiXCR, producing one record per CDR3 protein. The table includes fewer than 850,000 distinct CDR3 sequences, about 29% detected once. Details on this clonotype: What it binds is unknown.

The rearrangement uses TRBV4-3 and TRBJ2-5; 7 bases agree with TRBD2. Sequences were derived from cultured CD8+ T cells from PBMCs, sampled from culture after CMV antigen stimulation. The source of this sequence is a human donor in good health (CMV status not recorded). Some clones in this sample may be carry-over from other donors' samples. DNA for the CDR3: TGCGCCAGCAGCCACCGTCGAGCGGGGAGCCAAGAGACCCAGTACTTC. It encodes CASSHRRAGSQETQYF.